The clone carrying this T cell receptor beta chain occurred once. The antigen remains undetermined. The data were produced by immunoSEQ multiplex PCR, yet TCRdb's version contains in-frame clones alone and is incomplete. In the table there are 3,900 or so clones, 97% of which are singletons. This entry belongs to a study of naive CD8 T cells in extremely preterm neonates. Healthy children aged roughly 15-56 months having elective surgery, and healthy nonsmoking adults, gave blood. Each sample had roughly 20,000–100,000 sorted naive CD8+ T cells. General observations from the study: Preterm samples differed in productive template counts; sample size was small. Preterm neonate repertoires were significantly less rich by iChao1 than others.

The TCR comes from a human donor in good health. The specimen sequenced was naive CD8+ T cells from blood.

CDR3: CAWTGSSTGELFF. The CDR3 region has the DNA TGTGCCTGGACAGGGTCGAGCACCGGGGAGCTGTTTTTT. V usage is TRBV30 and J usage is TRBJ2-2; possibly TRBD1 for D (5 bases). With 4 bases removed from V and 4 bases from J, the gap between germline ends came to 10 bases. Germline V CDR1 and CDR2: GTSNPN, SVGIG (reference sequence). The CDR3 is 13 residues long.